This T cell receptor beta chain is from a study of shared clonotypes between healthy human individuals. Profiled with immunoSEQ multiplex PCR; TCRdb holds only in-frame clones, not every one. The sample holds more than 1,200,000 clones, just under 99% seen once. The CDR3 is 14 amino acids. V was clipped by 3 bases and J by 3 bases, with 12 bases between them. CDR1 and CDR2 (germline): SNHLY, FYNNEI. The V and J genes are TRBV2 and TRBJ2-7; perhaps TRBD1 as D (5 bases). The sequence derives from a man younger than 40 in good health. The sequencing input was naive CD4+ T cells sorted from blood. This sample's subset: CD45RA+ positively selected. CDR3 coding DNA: TGTGCCAGCAGTGACGTTGCAAGGGGCTACGAGCAGTACTTC. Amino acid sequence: CASSDVARGYEQYF.